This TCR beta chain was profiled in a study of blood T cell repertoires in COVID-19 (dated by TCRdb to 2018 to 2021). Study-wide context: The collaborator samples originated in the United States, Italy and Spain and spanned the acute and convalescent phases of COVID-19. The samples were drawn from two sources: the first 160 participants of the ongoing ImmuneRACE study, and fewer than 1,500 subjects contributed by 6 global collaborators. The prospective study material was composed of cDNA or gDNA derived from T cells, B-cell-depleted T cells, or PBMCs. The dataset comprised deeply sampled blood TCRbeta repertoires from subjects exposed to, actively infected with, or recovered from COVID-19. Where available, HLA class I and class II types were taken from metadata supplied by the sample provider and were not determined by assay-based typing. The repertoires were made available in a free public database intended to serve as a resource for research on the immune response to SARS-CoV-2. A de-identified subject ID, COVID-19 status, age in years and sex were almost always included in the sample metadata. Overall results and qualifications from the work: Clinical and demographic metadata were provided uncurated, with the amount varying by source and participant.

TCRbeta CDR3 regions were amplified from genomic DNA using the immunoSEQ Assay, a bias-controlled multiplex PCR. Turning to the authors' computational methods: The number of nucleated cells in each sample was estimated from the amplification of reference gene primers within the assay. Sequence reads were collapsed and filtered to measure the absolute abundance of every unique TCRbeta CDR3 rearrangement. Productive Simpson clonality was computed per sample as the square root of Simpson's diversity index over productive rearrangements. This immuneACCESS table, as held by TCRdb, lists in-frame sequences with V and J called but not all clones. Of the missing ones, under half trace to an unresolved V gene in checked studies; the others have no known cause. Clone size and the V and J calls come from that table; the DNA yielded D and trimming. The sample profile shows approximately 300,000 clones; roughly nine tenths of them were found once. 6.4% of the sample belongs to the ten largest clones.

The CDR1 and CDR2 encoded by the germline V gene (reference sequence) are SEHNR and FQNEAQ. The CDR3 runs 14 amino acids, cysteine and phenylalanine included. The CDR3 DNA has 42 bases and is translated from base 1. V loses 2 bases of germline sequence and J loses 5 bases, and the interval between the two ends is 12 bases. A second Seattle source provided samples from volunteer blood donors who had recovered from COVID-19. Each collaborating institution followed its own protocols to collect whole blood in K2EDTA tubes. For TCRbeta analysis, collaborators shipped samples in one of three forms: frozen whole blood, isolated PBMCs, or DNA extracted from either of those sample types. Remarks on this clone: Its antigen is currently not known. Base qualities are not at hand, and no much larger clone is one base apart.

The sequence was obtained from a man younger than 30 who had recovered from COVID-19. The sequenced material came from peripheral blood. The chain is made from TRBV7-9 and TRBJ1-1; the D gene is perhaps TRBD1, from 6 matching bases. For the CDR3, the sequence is CASSLWEGGTEAFF. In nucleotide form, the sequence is TGTGCCAGCAGCTTATGGGAAGGGGGAACTGAAGCTTTCTTT.